What follows are 22 T cell receptor beta chains derived from one specimen sequenced in a study of blood T cell repertoires in COVID-19. Repertoires were generated with immunoSEQ multiplex PCR, while TCRdb's copy carries only in-frame clones and drops some. The sample lists 30,000 or so clones; approximately 88% were seen once. The specimen was peripheral blood. The receptors stem from a man older than 75 with active COVID-19.

The chain couples TRBV29-1 to TRBJ2-7; the D gene is possibly TRBD2 (7 bases). CDR3 length: 16 amino acids. V was shortened by 6 bases and J by 0 bases, with 21 bases between the two germline ends. From germline, CDR1 is SQVTM and CDR2 ANQGSEA. The CDR3 here is CSVGVSRGAHSYEQYF. DNA for the CDR3: TGCAGCGTAGGAGTCTCCCGGGGGGCTCACTCCTACGAGCAGTACTTC.

The V gene is TRBV9, the J gene TRBJ1-4; 7 bases align to TRBD1. The germline gives CDR1 SGDLS, CDR2 YYNGEE. After removal of 0 bases from V and 4 bases from J, the junction contained 3 bases not matched to a gene. This CDR3 is built from 15 residues. Written as DNA, the CDR3 is TGTGCCAGCAGCGTAGGTGGGACAGTTAATGAAAAACTGTTTTTT. It specifies CASSVGGTVNEKLFF.

This rearrangement joins TRBV5-6 to TRBJ1-2; a possible D gene is TRBD1 (6 bases). CDR1 SGHDT and CDR2 YYEEEE come from the germline V gene. The CDR3 has 15 amino acids. The V end was cut by 2 bases, the J end by 2 bases, with 13 bases between. As DNA, the CDR3 is TGTGCCAGCAGCTTCCCCAGGGGTTCCAACTATGGCTACACCTTC. It encodes CASSFPRGSNYGYTF.

The CDR3 reads CASSPPGGGYGYTF. DNA of the CDR3: TGTGCCAGCAGCCCCCCCGGGGGGGGATATGGCTACACCTTC. The chain carries TRBV3-1 (or the pseudogene TRBV3-2) and TRBJ1-2; TRBD1 might be the D (5 bases). CDR1 is LGHDT and CDR2 is YNNKEL in the germline V gene (reference sequence). This CDR3 is 14 amino acids long. Trimming shortened V by 4 bases and J by 5 bases, and 14 bases separated the two germline ends.

The genes are TRBV4-2 and TRBJ1-6; TRBD1 is a possible D gene (6 bases). Trimming took off 0 bases at V and 6 bases at J, with 12 bases between the two ends. The CDR3 is 16 amino acids. The V gene's germline CDR1 is LGHNA and CDR2 YNFKEQ. CDR3 nucleotide sequence: TGTGCCAGCAGCCAAGATCGCAGGGGTGGTAATTCACCCCTCCACTTT. Residues: CASSQDRRGGNSPLHF.

This clone was observed a few times. V is TRBV9 and J is TRBJ2-3; D might be TRBD1 (5 bases). This CDR3 contains 16 residues. V shed 0 bases and J shed 2 bases, with 13 bases lying between them. Germline assignment: CDR1 SGDLS and CDR2 YYNGEE. DNA for the CDR3: TGTGCCAGCAGCGTAGAATCAGGACACTACACAGATACGCAGTATTTT. It translates to CASSVESGHYTDTQYF.

For the CDR3, the DNA is TGTGCCAGCAGGGACAAGGCCTATGGCTACACCTTC. Its translation is CASRDKAYGYTF. This chain connects TRBV6-5 to TRBJ1-2, with D tentatively TRBD1 (5 bases). The CDR3 runs 12 residues. Trimming took off 6 bases at V and 4 bases at J, with 9 bases between the two ends. Germline V gene data show CDR1 as MNHEY and CDR2 as SVGAGI.

The chain employs TRBV28 and TRBJ2-7; TRBD1 is a possible D gene (5 bases). The CDR3 covers 13 residues. Per the germline V gene, CDR1 is MDHEN and CDR2 is SYDVKM. Trimming cost V 5 bases and J 0 bases, with 8 bases left between them. For the CDR3, the DNA is TGTGCCAGCAGTCCAGGGCGCTCCTACGAGCAGTACTTC. Encoded protein: CASSPGRSYEQYF.

V and J are TRBV9 and TRBJ2-3; 10 bases map to TRBD2. The CDR3 sequence is 17 residues long. Germline V CDR1 and CDR2: SGDLS, YYNGEE. J gave up 3 bases and V 1 base, and 8 bases lay outside the gene matches. The CDR3 DNA reads TGTGCCAGCAGCGTATCTAGCGGGGGAATGAGTACAGATACGCAGTATTTT. Translation gives CASSVSSGGMSTDTQYF. Using reference TRBV9 and TRBJ2-3 for the parts outside the CDR3, the full variable domain is DSGVTQTPKHLITATGQRVTLRCSPRSGDLSVYWYQQSLDQGLQFLIQYYNGEERAKGNILERFSAQQFPDLHSELNLSSLELGDSALYFCASSVSSGGMSTDTQYFGPGTRLTVL.

The gene calls are TRBV11-2 and TRBJ2-5; D is uncertain. The CDR3 is 11 amino acids. Trimming removed 6 bases at V and 5 bases at J, with 7 bases between. Germline loops: CDR1 SGHAT, CDR2 FQNNGV. CDR3 sequence (DNA): TGTGCCAGCAGGGCTAGTGAGACCCAGTACTTC. Translation: CASRASETQYF.

CDR3 region: CASSVGRGYEQYF. The CDR3 DNA sequence: TGTGCCAGCTCCGTCGGCAGGGGCTACGAGCAGTACTTC. V usage is TRBV19 and J usage is TRBJ2-7; weak D call: TRBD1 (6 bases). This CDR3 is built from 13 residues. V was trimmed by 9 bases and J by 3 bases, leaving 15 bases between them. Germline V CDR1 and CDR2: LNHDA, SQIVND (reference sequence).

The rearrangement joins TRBV5-1 to TRBJ2-7, with 11 bases identical to TRBD1. The V segment lost 3 bases and the J segment 7 bases; nucleotides outside the gene matches: 9. CDR1 is SGHRS, CDR2 YFSETQ, per germline. The CDR3 is 15 amino acids. CDR3 in DNA: TGCGCCAGCAGCTCCGGGACAGGGGGAAGACGGGAGCAGTACTTC. It encodes CASSSGTGGRREQYF.

This clone showed up just once. This chain links TRBV7-2 with TRBJ2-3; 11 bases are a match to TRBD2. This CDR3 has 16 residues. Trimming at V came to 5 bases and at J to 6 bases, leaving 10 bases not matched to a gene. CDR1 and CDR2 (germline): SGHTA, FQGNSA. The DNA of the CDR3 is TGTGCCAGCAGCCCCACTAGCGGGGGCCCAAGCGATACGCAGTATTTT. Protein: CASSPTSGGPSDTQYF.

The V call is TRBV19, the J call TRBJ1-2; no definite D call. V lost 7 bases and J 4 bases, leaving 13 bases between the germline ends. The CDR3 has 13 residues. The germline V gene encodes CDR1 LNHDA and CDR2 SQIVND (reference sequence). CDR3 sequence reads: CASKTRELYGYTF. CDR3 coding DNA: TGTGCCAGTAAAACACGGGAACTCTATGGCTACACCTTC.

The genes are TRBV6-5 and TRBJ1-2, with D possibly being TRBD1 (6 bases). Germline CDR1 and CDR2: MNHEY and SVGAGI. The CDR3 loop spans 14 amino acids. V was shortened by 2 bases and J by 4 bases, with 11 bases between the two germline ends. The CDR3 here is CASSYGTGSYGYTF. CDR3 bases: TGTGCCAGCAGTTACGGTACAGGGAGCTATGGCTACACCTTC.

The chain is built from TRBV28 and TRBJ1-5, with D uncertain. The CDR3 runs to 14 residues. From germline, CDR1 is MDHEN and CDR2 SYDVKM. The germline V and J ends were trimmed by 3 bases and 6 bases, with 12 bases remaining between them. CDR3 sequence (DNA): TGTGCCAGCAGTTTGGGCGACGGAGGTCAGCCCCAGCATTTT. Amino acid sequence: CASSLGDGGQPQHF.

This clone was seen once. V and J are TRBV6-1 and TRBJ1-6; 8 bases agree with TRBD1. CDR3 size: 15 residues. J gave up 3 bases and V 3 bases, and 1 base lay outside the gene matches. Germline CDR1 MNHNS, CDR2 SASEGT. CDR3 sequence: CASSDGQGYNSPLHF. The DNA of the CDR3 is TGTGCCAGCAGTGATGGACAGGGCTATAATTCACCCCTCCACTTT.

This clone was seen only once. V and J are TRBV5-1 and TRBJ2-1, with TRBD1 matching over 7 bases. Per germline, CDR1 SGHRS and CDR2 YFSETQ. After removal of 0 bases from V and 0 bases from J, the junction contained 0 bases not matched to a gene. CDR3 size: 15 residues. CDR3 DNA: TGCGCCAGCAGCTTGGGACAGGGCTCCTACAATGAGCAGTTCTTC. It yields the protein CASSLGQGSYNEQFF.

This clone was seen only a few times. The chain is built from TRBV3-1 (or the pseudogene TRBV3-2) and TRBJ1-2; maybe TRBD1 (5 bases). This CDR3 region has 15 residues. CDR1 LGHDT and CDR2 YNNKEL come from the germline V gene (reference sequence). V shed 4 bases and J shed 7 bases, with 19 bases lying between them. The CDR3 DNA follows: TGTGCCAGCAGCCGGAAGGTGGGGGAGACTAGTGGCTACACCTTC. Translating it yields CASSRKVGETSGYTF.

The chain couples TRBV19 to TRBJ2-1; 7 bases align to TRBD1. The CDR3 contains 15 residues. From germline, CDR1 is LNHDA and CDR2 SQIVND (reference sequence). J lost 3 bases, V lost 0 bases, and 2 bases had no gene match. CDR3 in DNA: TGTGCCAGTAGTATAGAGCCAGGGGGCTACAATGAGCAGTTCTTC. As protein: CASSIEPGGYNEQFF.

This rearrangement joins TRBV27 to TRBJ1-1; weak D call: TRBD1 (6 bases). V was pared by 5 bases and J by 2 bases, with 21 bases between. This CDR3 contains 17 residues. Per germline, CDR1 MNHEY and CDR2 SMNVEV (reference sequence). CDR3 residues: CASSLLPSGTRNTEAFF. CDR3 sequence (DNA): TGTGCCAGCAGTCTCCTGCCTTCCGGGACAAGAAACACTGAAGCTTTCTTT.

This CDR3 is CASSSGQGAHEQYF. Here the CDR3 DNA reads TGTGCCAGCAGCTCGGGACAGGGGGCCCACGAGCAGTACTTC. This chain uses TRBV5-4 with TRBJ2-7; 12 bases map to TRBD1. This CDR3 is built from 14 residues. Germline V lookup: CDR1 SGHNT, CDR2 YYREEE (reference sequence). Trimming removed 3 bases from V and 5 bases from J; junction bases left unmatched: 3.